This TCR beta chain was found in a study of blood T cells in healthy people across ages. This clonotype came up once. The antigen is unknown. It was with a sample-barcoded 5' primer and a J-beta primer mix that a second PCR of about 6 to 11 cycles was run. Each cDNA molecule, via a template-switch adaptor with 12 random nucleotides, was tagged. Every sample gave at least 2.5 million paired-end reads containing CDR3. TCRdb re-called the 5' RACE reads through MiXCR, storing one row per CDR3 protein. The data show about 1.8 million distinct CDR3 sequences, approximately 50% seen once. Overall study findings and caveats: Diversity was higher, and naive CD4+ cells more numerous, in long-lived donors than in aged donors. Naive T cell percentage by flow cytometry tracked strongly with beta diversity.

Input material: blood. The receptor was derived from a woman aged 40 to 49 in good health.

The DNA of the CDR3 is TGTGCCAGCAGCCCCGGGGGGGGGTTATCAGAGACCCAGTACTTC. Its translation is CASSPGGGLSETQYF. V usage is TRBV7-2 and J usage is TRBJ2-5, with 8 bases lining up with TRBD2. V was pared by 5 bases and J by 4 bases, with 9 bases of the junction left unmatched. Germline CDR1 and CDR2: SGHTA and FQGNSA. CDR3 length equals 15 residues.